The text below deals with one T cell receptor beta chain. Residents of about 25 US areas, aged roughly 18 to 89 years, made up the participants. Participant reports of clinical history set cohort assignment. The sample is drawn from a study of blood T cell repertoires in COVID-19. The wider study: Samples of COVID-19 (acute and convalescent) were obtained from the United States, Italy and Spain.

V lost 4 bases to trimming and J lost 2 bases, with 8 bases between them. CDR1 and CDR2 (germline): MDHEN, SYDVKM. The CDR3 extends over 13 amino acids. Data came from immunoSEQ multiplex PCR; TCRdb stores just in-frame clones and leaves some out. This sample has around 250,000 clones, with approximately 83% found just once. The receptor was derived from a woman between 50 and 59 years old who had recovered from COVID-19. The chain recombines TRBV28 with TRBJ1-1, with unresolved D. The sample consisted of PBMCs or T cells enriched from blood (not recorded which). CDR3 in amino acids: CASSWPFNTEAFF. The CDR3 DNA reads TGTGCCAGCAGTTGGCCATTTAACACTGAAGCTTTCTTT.